The 27 T cell receptor beta chains listed next were all sequenced from one sample in a study of blood T cells in healthy people across ages. It was with a sample-barcoded 5' primer and a J-beta primer mix that a second PCR of roughly 7 to 12 cycles was run. TCRdb analysed the 5' RACE reads with MiXCR anew, one entry per CDR3 protein. The data show 750,000 to 1,000,000 distinct CDR3 sequences, 25% to 30% seen once. The same sample was also studied in work on T cells of mothers and their children.

The specimen sequenced was blood. These receptors were taken from a middle-aged woman in good health.

This chain uses TRBV7-2 with TRBJ2-3, with TRBD2 as a possible D gene (6 bases). This CDR3 is 13 amino acids long. V dropped 5 bases and J dropped 4 bases, with 10 bases sitting between them. CDR1 SGHTA and CDR2 FQGNSA come from the germline V gene. CDR3 protein: CASSHWRADTQYF. CDR3 DNA: TGTGCCAGCAGCCATTGGAGGGCAGATACGCAGTATTTT.

This clonotype was recorded a few times. This chain joins TRBV6-1 and TRBJ1-5; D unclear. The ends were cut back, 2 bases at V and 4 bases at J, with 9 bases in the middle. The CDR3 covers 14 residues. CDR1 is MNHNS, CDR2 SASEGT, per germline. CDR3 sequence reads: CASSETGQNQPQHF. CDR3 nucleotide sequence: TGTGCCAGCAGTGAAACGGGCCAAAATCAGCCCCAGCATTTT.

The sample holds a few counts of this clonotype. This chain uses TRBV29-1 with TRBJ1-2; no definite D call. Trimming stripped 0 bases from V and 5 bases from J, with 16 bases between. Germline CDR1 and CDR2: SQVTM and ANQGSEA. The CDR3 loop spans 15 amino acids. The CDR3 protein is CSVEDLRGEGYGYTF. The CDR3, as DNA: TGCAGCGTTGAAGACCTGCGTGGGGAGGGATATGGCTACACCTTC.

This clonotype has at least ten counts. This chain links TRBV20-1 with TRBJ2-7, with D possibly TRBD1 on 5 matching bases. V lost 0 bases, J lost 3 bases, and 12 bases lay in between. CDR1 and CDR2 (germline): DFQATT, SNEGSKA (reference sequence). The length of the CDR3 is 14 residues. The CDR3 DNA reads as TGCAGTGCTAGAGATTTTCACAGGATCTACGAGCAGTACTTC. It encodes CSARDFHRIYEQYF.

This clonotype occurred a few times. The junction departs from germline at one end; a sequencing error may be responsible. The chain couples TRBV6-1 to TRBJ2-1; TRBD2 agrees at 10 bases. The germline CDR1 and CDR2 sequences are MNHNS and SASEGT. The CDR3 consists of 17 residues. The CDR3 DNA is TGTGCCAGCAGCGCCCTCCCTAGCGGGGGACTCTACAATGGGCAGTTCTTC. Amino acid sequence: CASSALPSGGLYNGQFF.

This clonotype has a count of ten or more. The chain uses TRBV7-8 and TRBJ2-1; 8 nucleotides match TRBD2. This CDR3 has 15 residues. J was trimmed by 4 bases and V by 4 bases; bases with no gene match: 6. In germline, CDR1 is SGHVS, CDR2 FQNEAQ. The CDR3, as DNA: TGTGCCAGCAGCTCCTCTAGCGGGCCTTACAATGAGCAGTTCTTC. The encoded protein is CASSSSSGPYNEQFF.

This clonotype occurred many times. This chain links TRBV20-1 with TRBJ1-4; D gene ambiguous. Germline CDR1 is DFQATT and CDR2 is SNEGSKA (reference sequence). V was trimmed by 6 bases and J by 8 bases, leaving 10 bases between them. This CDR3 region has 11 residues. CDR3 in DNA: TGCAGTGCCCGAGCCCCCGAAAAACTGTTTTTT. Amino acids: CSARAPEKLFF.

This chain connects TRBV7-2 to TRBJ1-1; the D gene is possibly TRBD1 (5 bases). V was cut by 5 bases and J by 5 bases, with 15 bases left in between. The CDR3 runs 14 residues. Per germline, CDR1 SGHTA and CDR2 FQGNSA. CDR3 protein: CASSPDGGETEAFF. DNA for the CDR3: TGTGCCAGCAGCCCCGACGGGGGGGAAACTGAAGCTTTCTTT.

This clonotype has a handful of counts. The V gene is TRBV11-2, the J gene TRBJ2-7, with D possibly called TRBD1 or TRBD2 (6 bases each). The V gene lost 1 base and the J gene lost 1 base, with 14 bases spanning the gap. This CDR3 has 16 residues. Germline values: CDR1 SGHAT, CDR2 FQNNGV. DNA of the CDR3: TGTGCCAGCAGCTTAGGCGGCGGGGACACTTCCTACGAGCAGTACTTC. Translated, it gives CASSLGGGDTSYEQYF. Together with reference TRBV11-2 and TRBJ2-7, the CDR3 gives the full variable domain: EAGVAQSPRYKIIEKRQSVAFWCNPISGHATLYWYQQILGQGPKLLIQFQNNGVVDDSQLPKDRFSAERLKGVDSTLKIQPAKLEDSAVYLCASSLGGGDTSYEQYFGPGTRLTVT.

There are a few counts of this clonotype. The chain is built from TRBV11-2 and TRBJ2-6, with TRBD2 as a possible D gene (6 bases). Germline-derived CDR1 and CDR2 are SGHAT and FQNNGV. The CDR3 spans 15 residues. Trimming shortened V by 5 bases and J by 0 bases, and 8 bases separated the two germline ends. The CDR3 sequence is CASSGGISGANVLTF. CDR3 nucleotide sequence: TGTGCCAGCAGCGGCGGGATCTCTGGGGCCAACGTCCTGACTTTC.

This clonotype was seen at least ten times. The genes are TRBV3-1 and TRBJ2-7; 12 nucleotides line up with TRBD2. The CDR3 covers 19 residues. Germline V CDR1 and CDR2: LGHDT, YNNKEL (reference sequence). Trimming took 5 bases from V and 3 from J; bases not matched to a gene: 17. CDR3 sequence reads: CASSSRSTRLAGVHYEQYF. Written as DNA, the CDR3 is TGTGCCAGCAGCTCCCGATCCACGCGACTAGCGGGGGTCCACTACGAGCAGTACTTC.

This clonotype appeared many times. In DNA, the CDR3 is TGTGCCAGCAGCATCCTCTACACAGATACGCAGTATTTT. Translating gives CASSILYTDTQYF. The chain carries TRBV7-2 and TRBJ2-3; D call uncertain. Per germline, CDR1 SGHTA and CDR2 FQGNSA. The CDR3 totals 13 residues. Trimming pared 5 bases from V and 2 bases from J, leaving 8 bases between.

There are a few counts of this clonotype. The V gene is TRBV28, the J gene TRBJ2-4, with TRBD2 identical over 14 bases. Germline lookup yields CDR1 MDHEN and CDR2 SYDVKM. V was clipped by 7 bases and J by 6 bases; unmatched bases: 8. The CDR3 totals 16 residues. The CDR3 DNA follows: TGTGCCAGCACACCGGGACTAGCGGGGGTCCGAAACATTCAGTACTTC. Residues: CASTPGLAGVRNIQYF.

At least ten counts were recorded for this clonotype. This sequence joins TRBV7-2 and TRBJ1-2; no clear D. The CDR3 totals 15 residues. Per the germline V gene, CDR1 is SGHTA and CDR2 is FQGNSA. Trimming took 5 bases from V and 2 from J, leaving 15 bases between them. CDR3 DNA sequence: TGTGCCAGCAGCCACCCAACACAGTCCAACTATGGCTACACCTTC. It specifies CASSHPTQSNYGYTF.

This clonotype was counted a few times. The V call is TRBV20-1, the J call TRBJ2-1; D is unresolved. The germline V gene has CDR1 DFQATT and CDR2 SNEGSKA (reference sequence). This CDR3 is 15 amino acids long. The V and J ends lost 5 bases and 5 bases respectively, with 19 bases between them. The CDR3 loop is CSASSGPPLDNEQFF. The CDR3 DNA reads TGCAGTGCTTCCTCAGGACCACCACTTGACAATGAGCAGTTCTTC.

The gene calls are TRBV28 and TRBJ1-5; TRBD1 aligns across 7 bases. V was clipped by 7 bases and J by 6 bases; unmatched bases: 9. Germline values: CDR1 MDHEN, CDR2 SYDVKM. There are 14 residues in the CDR3. The CDR3 DNA is TGTGCCAGCAAGAACAGGGGCGGGGGTCAGCCCCAGCATTTT. This encodes CASKNRGGGQPQHF. Full variable domain (rest looked up from reference TRBV28 and TRBJ1-5): DVKVTQSSRYLVKRTGEKVFLECVQDMDHENMFWYRQDPGLGLRLIYFSYDVKMKEKGDIPEGYSVSREKKERFSLILESASTNQTSMYLCASKNRGGGQPQHFGDGTRLSIL.

This chain links TRBV7-2 with TRBJ2-7, with 7 bases that match TRBD1. This CDR3 has 15 residues. The V gene end was trimmed by 6 bases and the J gene end by 2 bases; junction bases not matched to a gene: 10. Germline V gene sequence: CDR1 SGHTA, CDR2 FQGNSA. CDR3 nucleotides: TGTGCCAGCAGTCCTCATGAGGGACAGACCTACGAGCAGTACTTC. This codes for CASSPHEGQTYEQYF.

This clonotype has a handful of counts. The chain joins TRBV12-3 or TRBV12-4 to TRBJ1-1, with D maybe TRBD1 (5 bases). Trimming took 2 bases from V and 5 from J, leaving 15 bases between them. The CDR3 has 15 amino acids. CDR3 DNA sequence: TGTGCCAGCAGTTTATTTGGGGGTTCGAGGACTGAAGCTTTCTTT. Translation gives CASSLFGGSRTEAFF.

The chain recombines TRBV4-1 with TRBJ2-7; D is ambiguous. The V end was cut by 1 base, the J end by 3 bases, with 10 bases between. The CDR3 is 14 residues long. Germline values: CDR1 MGHRA, CDR2 YSYEKL. CDR3 region: CASSQVSQGYEQYF. The CDR3 nucleotides are TGCGCCAGCAGCCAAGTATCTCAAGGCTACGAGCAGTACTTC.

The J gene is TRBJ2-5, the V gene TRBV10-3, with a weak D call TRBD1 (6 bases). The V end was cut by 6 bases, the J end by 4 bases, with 15 bases between. Germline V gives CDR1 ENHRY, CDR2 SYGVKD. This CDR3 comprises 14 residues. The DNA of the CDR3 is TGTGCCATCAGGAAACCAGGGGCAACAGAGACCCAGTACTTC. The encoded protein is CAIRKPGATETQYF.

Turning to this clonotype: Sequence at one end of the junction differs from germline and may be a read error. The chain has TRBV18 and TRBJ2-1; D uncertain. This CDR3 has 13 amino acids. The germline V gene has CDR1 KGHSH and CDR2 LQKENI. CDR3 region: CAGSPDSYNEQFF. Written as DNA, the CDR3 is TGTGCCGGCTCACCGGACTCCTACAATGAGCAGTTCTTC. The variable domain in full, completed from reference TRBV18 and TRBJ2-1, reads NAGVMQNPRHLVRRRGQEARLRCSPMKGHSHVYWYRQLPEEGLKFMVYLQKENIIDESGMPKERFSAEFPKEGPSILRIQQVVRGDSAAYFCAGSPDSYNEQFFGPGTRLTVL.

The gene calls are TRBV5-4 and TRBJ1-2, with D uncertain. This CDR3 contains 13 residues. V dropped 6 bases and J dropped 2 bases, with 11 bases sitting between them. Germline V gene data show CDR1 as SGHNT and CDR2 as YYREEE (reference sequence). The DNA for the CDR3 is TGTGCCAGCAAACCCCAAGCGAACTATGGCTACACCTTC. Translation gives CASKPQANYGYTF.

This clonotype was picked up a small number of times. V and J are TRBV29-1 and TRBJ1-1, with D possibly matching TRBD1 (6 bases). Trimming cost V 2 bases and J 6 bases, with 16 bases left between them. CDR1 and CDR2 from the germline V gene are SQVTM and ANQGSEA. The CDR3 totals 14 residues. The CDR3 region is CSVELVLGGPEAFF. CDR3 sequence (DNA): TGCAGCGTTGAATTGGTTTTGGGGGGCCCTGAAGCTTTCTTT. Full variable domain (remainder filled in from reference TRBV29-1 and TRBJ1-1): SAVISQKPSRDICQRGTSLTIQCQVDSQVTMMFWYRQQPGQSLTLIATANQGSEATYESGFVIDKFPISRPNLTFSTLTVSNMSPEDSSIYLCSVELVLGGPEAFFGQGTRLTVV.

Remarks on this clonotype: One base away lies a much larger clone, so this may be a sequencing read error. The chain recombines TRBV9 with TRBJ2-1; 9 positions agree with TRBD1. This CDR3 has 15 residues. J was trimmed by 4 bases and V by 4 bases; bases with no gene match: 6. In germline, CDR1 is SGDLS, CDR2 YYNGEE. The DNA of the CDR3 is TGTGCCAGCAGCAGGGGGACAGGGCTATACAATGAGCAGTTCTTC. This codes for CASSRGTGLYNEQFF.

The chain has TRBV7-9 and TRBJ2-1, with 10 bases aligning to TRBD2. J was trimmed by 14 bases and V by 5 bases; bases with no gene match: 12. The CDR3 contains 14 residues. Germline CDR1 SEHNR, CDR2 FQNEAQ (reference sequence). The chain's CDR3 is CASSPLERGGREFF. CDR3 DNA: TGTGCCAGCAGCCCTCTAGAGCGGGGGGGCAGGGAGTTCTTC.

The rearrangement uses TRBV5-1 and TRBJ2-5; 8 nucleotides align to TRBD2. Germline CDR1 and CDR2: SGHRS and YFSETQ. V shed 4 bases and J 2 bases; nucleotides not matched to a gene: 7. The CDR3 runs to 15 residues. The CDR3 DNA sequence: TGCGCCAGCAGCGCTGGACTAGCAGCGCAAGAGACCCAGTACTTC. Translating gives CASSAGLAAQETQYF.

This clonotype was observed at least ten times. The CDR3 here is CASSLAGGRSYNEQFF. The CDR3 coding sequence is TGCGCCAGCAGCTTGGCAGGGGGCAGGTCCTACAATGAGCAGTTCTTC. The chain combines TRBV5-1 with TRBJ2-1; the match to TRBD1 covers 8 bases. V lost 0 bases and J lost 1; bases outside the gene matches: 3. Germline values: CDR1 SGHRS, CDR2 YFSETQ. This CDR3 has 16 residues.